This T cell receptor (beta chain) appears in the sequencing data of a study of blood T cells in healthy people across ages. Study conclusions and caveats: A roughly linear fall in TCR beta diversity per million T cells was seen with increasing age.

Germline V gene lookup returns CDR1 MNHEY and CDR2 SVGAGI. V was clipped by 2 bases and J by 7 bases; unmatched bases: 9. This CDR3 is 15 amino acids long. The people who gave samples were healthy Caucasians from Russia, aged roughly 6 to 100. Through a sample-barcoded 5' primer and a J-beta primer mix, a second PCR was run for roughly 7 to 12 cycles. TCRdb re-derived calls from the 5' RACE reads in MiXCR, one entry per CDR3 protein. Here the sample spans under 2 million distinct CDR3 sequences, about 32% being singletons. This clonotype was detected a few times. Its antigen is unidentified. The chain combines TRBV6-5 with TRBJ1-2; 8 nucleotides line up with TRBD1. Sequenced material: blood. The clonotype comes from a young woman in good health. CDR3 coding DNA: TGTGCCAGCAGTTACGGTGGACAGGGAGGCGGTGGCTACACCTTC. This codes for CASSYGGQGGGGYTF.